The 4 T cell receptor beta chains below all came from one sample that was sequenced in a study of metastatic and nonmetastatic thyroid tumors. TCRdb called clones again from the PCR reads with MiXCR. This sample has about 38,000 clones, with about 25% found just once. Each patient went into thyroid surgery without having received any treatment. The specimen was blood. The receptors come from a female donor with papillary thyroid cancer or a benign thyroid nodule (not recorded which). Some clones in this sample may be carry-over from other donors' samples.

Sample share makes this clone medium-sized (0.01 to 0.1%). This chain connects TRBV28 to TRBJ2-7; 7 positions match TRBD1. Unmatched junction bases numbered 1, after V lost 5 bases and J lost 6 bases. Germline assignment: CDR1 MDHEN and CDR2 SYDVKM. The CDR3 totals 11 residues. Here the CDR3 DNA reads TGTGCCAGCAGTGCAGGGGGCGAGCAGTACTTC. This encodes CASSAGGEQYF.

The V gene is TRBV9, the J gene TRBJ2-2; D is perhaps TRBD1 or TRBD2 (5 bases each). The V end lost 4 bases, the J end lost 9 bases, and 22 bases lay between the germline ends. This CDR3 comprises 16 residues. Germline values: CDR1 SGDLS, CDR2 YYNGEE. As DNA, the CDR3 is TGTGCCAGCAGCAAGACCGTCGGGGCACCTACCTGGGAGCTGTTTTTT. The encoded protein is CASSKTVGAPTWELFF.

By its share, this clone is medium-sized. This chain links TRBV10-3 with TRBJ1-2; D not certain. This CDR3 comprises 13 residues. V was cut by 8 bases and J by 4 bases, with 14 bases left in between. Germline CDR1 reads ENHRY; CDR2 reads SYGVKD. CDR3: CAIGKPNSYGYTF. CDR3 in DNA: TGTGCCATCGGGAAGCCTAACAGCTATGGCTACACCTTC.

This CDR3 is CSASTGTGNTNSPLHF. CDR3 bases: TGCAGTGCAAGCACCGGGACAGGGAACACAAATTCACCCCTCCACTTT. The V call is TRBV20-1, the J call TRBJ1-6, with 9 nucleotides matching TRBD1. J lost 7 bases, V lost 6 bases, and 13 bases had no gene match. CDR1 DFQATT and CDR2 SNEGSKA come from the germline V gene (reference sequence). This CDR3 comprises 16 residues.